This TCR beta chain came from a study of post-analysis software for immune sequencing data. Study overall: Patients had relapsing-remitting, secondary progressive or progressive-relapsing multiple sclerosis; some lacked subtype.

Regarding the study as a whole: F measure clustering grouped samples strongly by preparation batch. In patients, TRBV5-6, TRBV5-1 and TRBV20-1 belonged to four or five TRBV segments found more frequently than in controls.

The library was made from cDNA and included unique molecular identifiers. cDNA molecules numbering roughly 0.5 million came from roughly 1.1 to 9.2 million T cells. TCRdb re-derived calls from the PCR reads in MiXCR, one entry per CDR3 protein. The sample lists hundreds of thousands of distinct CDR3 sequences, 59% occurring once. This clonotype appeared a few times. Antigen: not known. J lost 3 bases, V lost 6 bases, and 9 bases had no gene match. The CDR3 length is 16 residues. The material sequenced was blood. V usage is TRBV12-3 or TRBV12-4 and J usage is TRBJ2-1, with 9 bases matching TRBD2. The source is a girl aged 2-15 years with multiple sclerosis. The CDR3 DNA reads TGTGCCAGCAGGGCCAGCGGGGGGTCCCTCTACAATGAGCAGTTCTTC. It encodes CASRASGGSLYNEQFF.